This record covers a single TCR beta chain. The entry originates in a study of T cell responses to AZD1222 COVID-19 vaccine. The assay was immunoSEQ multiplex PCR, and TCRdb's table has in-frame clones only and misses some. The profile shows more than 85,000 clones, roughly 84% of them singletons. The trim removed 5 bases at V and 4 bases at J, leaving 8 bases unmatched. Germline CDR1 SEHNR, CDR2 FQNEAQ (reference sequence). The CDR3 length is 15 residues. The chain employs TRBV7-9 and TRBJ1-2; 9 bases line up with TRBD1. The receptor was derived from an adult who received the AZD1222 COVID-19 vaccine. Here the sequenced sample was peripheral blood, taken 28 days after the second AZD1222 dose. CDR3 loop: CASSKTGGNPYGYTF. The CDR3 DNA reads as TGTGCCAGCAGCAAGACAGGGGGGAACCCCTATGGCTACACCTTC.